This record concerns one T cell receptor (beta chain) sequence. The data derive from a study of T-cell reconstitution after alpha-beta-depleted transplantation in children. The authors prepared the TCRbeta library with unique molecular identifiers. A single record per CDR3 protein comes from TCRdb applying MiXCR to the PCR reads. The sample has about 230,000 distinct CDR3 sequences, approximately 9.9% seen once; the top ten hold roughly 5.1%. The CDR3 is made up of 14 amino acids. CDR1 and CDR2 (germline): PRHDT, FYEKMQ (reference sequence). Trimming removed 3 bases at V and 1 base at J, with 10 bases between.

This receptor was taken from a human donor who donated a stem cell graft to a child with SCID. Sequencing used PBMCs from the stem cell graft donor, obtained from the stem cell graft. The chain couples TRBV13 to TRBJ2-7, with D perhaps matching TRBD2 (6 bases). CDR3 amino acids: CASSLEGLSYEQYF. CDR3 DNA sequence: TGTGCCAGCAGCTTGGAGGGGCTTTCCTACGAGCAGTACTTC.